These T cell receptor beta chains were read from a single sample in a study of cytomegalovirus exposure and HLA in healthy donors. Assay used: immunoSEQ multiplex PCR; TCRdb lists only in-frame clones, some missing. Among 120,000 to 150,000 clones listed, over 65% were seen once. Sequencing input: PBMCs. These receptors all stem from a man aged 35-49 years in good health and CMV-seropositive. Each CDR3 is given with its conserved first and last residue.

v_call,j_call,cdr3_aa
TRBV7-6,TRBJ2-1,CASSPSGSMGYNEQFF
TRBV2,TRBJ2-3,CAAGLVGWDTQYF
TRBV6-5,TRBJ2-7,CASRPRTAATYEQYF
TRBV21-1,TRBJ2-3,CASSKKRGLNLFDTQYF
TRBV7-9,TRBJ2-7,CSSSLGGGSGFDSYEQYF
TRBV15,TRBJ1-4,CATSRRSEGGEKLFF
TRBV7-8,TRBJ2-1,CASSRSGTPLLNEQFF
TRBV25-1,TRBJ2-5,CASSESRETQYF
TRBV4-1,TRBJ1-2,CASSHFSGQISGYTF
TRBV7-9,TRBJ1-1,CASNRGGGTEAFF
TRBV9,TRBJ1-4,CASSVSPATNEKLFF
TRBV27,TRBJ2-3,CASREGRITDTQYF
TRBV28,-,CASSQASSGRVKVEQYF
TRBV10-3,TRBJ2-3,CAISDFEATSGGADTQYF
TRBV4-3,TRBJ2-1,CASSQEWREHEQFF
TRBV18,TRBJ1-3,CASSLTQSGNTIYF